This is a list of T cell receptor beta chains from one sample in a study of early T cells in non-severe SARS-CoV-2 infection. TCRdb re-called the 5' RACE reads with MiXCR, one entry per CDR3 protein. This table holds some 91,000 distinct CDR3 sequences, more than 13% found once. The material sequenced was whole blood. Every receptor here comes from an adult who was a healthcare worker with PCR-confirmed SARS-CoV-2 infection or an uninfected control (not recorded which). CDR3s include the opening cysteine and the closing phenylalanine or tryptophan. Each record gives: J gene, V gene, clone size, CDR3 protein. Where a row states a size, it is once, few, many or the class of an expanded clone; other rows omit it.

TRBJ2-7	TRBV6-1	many	CASSEGSYEQYF
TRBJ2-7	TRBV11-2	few	CASSRLDRQGPYEQYF
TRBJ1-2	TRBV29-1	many	CSVEGLYGYTF
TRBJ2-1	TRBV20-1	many	CSAPNVVAGGLNPDNEQFF
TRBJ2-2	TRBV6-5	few	CASSFQRGTGELFF
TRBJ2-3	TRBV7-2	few	CASSPNQRDTQYF
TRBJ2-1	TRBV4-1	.	CASSQILNEQFF
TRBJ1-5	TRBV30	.	CAWSVKQGNQPQHF
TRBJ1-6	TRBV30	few	CAWKGGTYSPLHF
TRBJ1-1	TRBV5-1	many	CASSLVVGGAGSEAFF
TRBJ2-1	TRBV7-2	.	CASSFVEPDPPPGNEQFF
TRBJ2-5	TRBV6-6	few	CATEGARGTQYF
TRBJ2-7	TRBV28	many	CASRGQREGYEQYF
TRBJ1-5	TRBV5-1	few	CASRPDFSNQPQHF